Below are 29 T cell receptor beta chains sequenced from a single sample in a study of spatial heterogeneity in lung cancer. TCRdb re-called the 5' RACE reads with MiXCR, one entry per CDR3 protein. The data show 20,000 to 30,000 distinct CDR3 sequences, roughly 4.5% seen once. Time point meaning: sample taken at primary tumor resection. In each case, whole RNA from tumor, nontumor lung or frozen PBMC was sequenced unsorted. The sequenced sample was PBMCs, obtained at surgery. Receptor source: a male donor with early-stage non-small cell lung cancer.

The V call is TRBV6-6, the J call TRBJ1-1; D remains ambiguous. Trimming left V 6 bases short and J 1 base short, with 18 bases between. The length of the CDR3 is 16 residues. Germline-derived CDR1 and CDR2 are MNHNY and SVGAGI (reference sequence). The CDR3 protein is CASRSPGSARNTEAFF. CDR3 in DNA: TGTGCCAGCAGGAGTCCTGGATCGGCCCGGAACACTGAAGCTTTCTTT.

This clonotype showed up many times. V usage is TRBV6-5 and J usage is TRBJ2-3; TRBD1 is a possible D gene (6 bases). The CDR3 spans 14 residues. From germline, CDR1 is MNHEY and CDR2 SVGAGI. V was pared by 6 bases and J by 3 bases, with 13 bases between. This chain's CDR3 is CASSRLQGTDTQYF. CDR3 in DNA: TGTGCCAGCAGCCGCTTACAGGGTACAGATACGCAGTATTTT.

The table lists this clonotype with many counts. V and J are TRBV28 and TRBJ2-3; 7 nucleotides match TRBD2. The J segment lost 4 bases and the V segment lost 0 bases, leaving 4 bases of the junction unmatched. CDR1 and CDR2 (germline): MDHEN, SYDVKM. The CDR3 runs 15 residues. In DNA form, the CDR3 reads TGTGCCAGCAGTTTATGGACGAGCGGGGCAGATACGCAGTATTTT. It codes for CASSLWTSGADTQYF.

This clonotype came up many times. The V and J genes are TRBV28 and TRBJ1-1; 7 bases are a match to TRBD1. CDR1 and CDR2 (germline): MDHEN, SYDVKM. The CDR3 is made up of 14 amino acids. Trimming took 8 bases from V and 3 from J; bases not matched to a gene: 9. CDR3: CASRRQGVYTEAFF. The CDR3 DNA is TGTGCCAGCCGCAGACAGGGAGTATACACTGAAGCTTTCTTT.

This clonotype came up many times. The gene calls are TRBV20-1 and TRBJ2-2; possibly TRBD2 for D (6 bases). Between the trimmed V and J ends, which lost 6 bases and 1 base, there was a span of 9 bases. There are 13 residues in the CDR3. Germline V gives CDR1 DFQATT, CDR2 SNEGSKA (reference sequence). The CDR3 DNA reads TGCAGTGCAGGAGGGATGAACACCGGGGAGCTGTTTTTT. Translating gives CSAGGMNTGELFF.

This clonotype has ten or more counts. This chain links TRBV7-8 with TRBJ2-5; 7 positions agree with TRBD1. The CDR3 has 16 residues. The V segment lost 4 bases and the J segment 2 bases; nucleotides outside the gene matches: 10. Germline loops: CDR1 SGHVS, CDR2 FQNEAQ. CDR3 residues: CASSSQRGGSQETQYF. CDR3 coding DNA: TGTGCCAGCAGCTCCCAACGAGGGGGCTCTCAAGAGACCCAGTACTTC.

This clonotype was seen many times. The gene calls are TRBV19 and TRBJ2-2; no definite D call. Trimming removed 0 bases from V and 2 bases from J, with 7 bases in between. Germline V gene lookup returns CDR1 LNHDA and CDR2 SQIVND (reference sequence). The CDR3 extends over 15 amino acids. The CDR3 is CASSIERLNTGELFF. In DNA, the CDR3 is TGTGCCAGTAGTATAGAGCGGCTTAACACCGGGGAGCTGTTTTTT.

This clonotype is classed as medium-sized. The genes are TRBV6-1 and TRBJ2-7; D perhaps matches TRBD2 (5 bases). This CDR3 comprises 15 residues. The V and J ends lost 7 bases and 4 bases respectively, with 20 bases between them. The V gene's germline CDR1 is MNHNS and CDR2 SASEGT. This CDR3 reads CASIHQSRVPYEQYF. The CDR3 DNA reads as TGTGCCAGCATTCATCAGTCGAGGGTTCCTTACGAGCAGTACTTC.

This clonotype was seen at least ten times. The rearrangement joins TRBV7-2 to TRBJ2-3, with TRBD2 identical over 11 bases. The J segment lost 2 bases and the V segment lost 5 bases, leaving 12 bases of the junction unmatched. The CDR3 is 18 residues long. Germline CDR1 is SGHTA and CDR2 is FQGNSA. CDR3 nucleotide sequence: TGTGCCAGCAGCCGCAACCCACTAGCGGGGGTCAACACAGATACGCAGTATTTT. It encodes CASSRNPLAGVNTDTQYF.

This clonotype was counted at least ten times. This chain uses TRBV6-5 with TRBJ1-1; TRBD1 matches at 7 bases. This CDR3 is built from 16 residues. Germline V lookup: CDR1 MNHEY, CDR2 SVGAGI. Trimming took 0 bases from V and 5 from J; bases not matched to a gene: 9. CDR3 sequence: CASSYSMAGGRTEAFF. The CDR3 nucleotides are TGTGCCAGCAGTTACTCGATGGCAGGGGGTCGTACTGAAGCTTTCTTT.

Ten or more counts support this clonotype. The chain links TRBV20-1 to TRBJ2-7; D not resolved. Trimming removed 2 bases at V and 6 bases at J, with 11 bases between. The CDR3 has 12 residues. CDR1 and CDR2 from the germline V gene are DFQATT and SNEGSKA (reference sequence). The CDR3 loop reads CSARSVSGEQYF. Written as DNA, the CDR3 is TGCAGTGCTAGATCCGTCTCCGGCGAGCAGTACTTC.

This clonotype was seen at least ten times. The V gene is TRBV5-1, the J gene TRBJ2-2; 8 bases are shared with TRBD1. The CDR3 runs to 16 residues. The germline V gene encodes CDR1 SGHRS and CDR2 YFSETQ. V lost 4 bases, J lost 10 bases, and 15 bases stayed unmatched. CDR3 sequence: CASSAGQGRVYVELFF. CDR3 sequence (DNA): TGCGCCAGCAGCGCCGGACAGGGTAGGGTCTACGTGGAGCTGTTTTTT.

In its sample, this clonotype was seen many times. The CDR3 is CASSLAGVGSGYTF. For the CDR3, the DNA is TGTGCCAGCAGCTTAGCGGGGGTAGGGAGTGGCTACACCTTC. The V call is TRBV7-2, the J call TRBJ1-2; D possibly corresponds to TRBD1 (5 bases). Trimming left V 0 bases short and J 7 bases short, with 12 bases between. Germline assignment: CDR1 SGHTA and CDR2 FQGNSA. The CDR3 spans 14 residues.

This clonotype was recorded many times. The J gene is TRBJ2-7, the V gene TRBV15, with D possibly being TRBD2 (6 bases). Germline CDR1 LNHNV, CDR2 YYDKDF (reference sequence). CDR3 length: 13 residues. V lost 0 bases, J lost 3 bases, and 6 bases lay in between. CDR3 nucleotides: TGTGCCACCAGCAGAGAGGGGGGCTACGAGCAGTACTTC. The encoded protein is CATSREGGYEQYF.

This clonotype was counted many times. This chain joins TRBV28 and TRBJ2-7; the D is unclear. The CDR3 is 15 amino acids. Germline CDR1 MDHEN, CDR2 SYDVKM. V was clipped by 2 bases and J by 2 bases, with 13 bases between them. This chain's CDR3 is CASSLSASQAYEQYF. The CDR3 bases are TGTGCCAGCAGTTTAAGTGCTTCGCAGGCCTACGAGCAGTACTTC.

The chain uses TRBV6-5 and TRBJ1-2, with D tentatively TRBD1 (6 bases). The CDR3 length is 14 residues. V lost 6 bases and J lost 3, with 14 bases in between. In germline, CDR1 is MNHEY, CDR2 SVGAGI. The CDR3 spells CASSLNRDHYGYTF. Here the CDR3 DNA reads TGTGCCAGCAGCCTGAACAGGGACCACTATGGCTACACCTTC.

At least ten counts were recorded for this clonotype. This rearrangement joins TRBV2 to TRBJ2-7; weak D call: TRBD2 (5 bases). CDR3 size: 14 residues. Germline V gene sequence: CDR1 SNHLY, CDR2 FYNNEI. Deletions cut 7 bases from V and 0 bases from J, with 13 bases between. The CDR3 sequence: CASTRTGSSYEQYF. The CDR3 DNA follows: TGTGCCAGCACTCGGACTGGTAGCTCCTACGAGCAGTACTTC.

This clonotype has a count of ten or more. The chain has TRBV6-2 or TRBV6-3 and TRBJ2-3; D is perhaps TRBD1 or TRBD2 (5 bases each). V was trimmed by 0 bases and J by 2 bases, leaving 15 bases between them. Germline CDR1 MNHEY, CDR2 SVGEGT. This CDR3 region has 17 residues. The CDR3 sequence: CASSYSTERTYTDTQYF. The CDR3 DNA sequence: TGTGCCAGCAGTTACTCGACAGAGAGGACTTACACAGATACGCAGTATTTT.

This clonotype is deemed medium-sized. The chain is built from TRBV28 and TRBJ2-4; 7 nucleotides agree with TRBD2. The length of the CDR3 is 14 residues. Germline CDR1 and CDR2: MDHEN and SYDVKM. Trimming cost V 4 bases and J 0 bases; bases outside gene matches: 0. In nucleotides, the CDR3 is TGTGCCAGCAGTTGGGGGGGAGCCAAAAACATTCAGTACTTC. It encodes CASSWGGAKNIQYF.

The table lists this clonotype with many counts. A junction boundary mismatches the germline segment, possibly from a read error. The V gene is TRBV5-1, the J gene TRBJ1-1; D remains unclear. Germline V gene sequence: CDR1 SGHRS, CDR2 YFSETQ. This CDR3 is 15 amino acids long. Written as DNA, the CDR3 is TGTGCCAGCAGCTTGGCGATGACCCAGAACACTGAAGCTTTCTTT. This gives the protein CASSLAMTQNTEAFF.

This clonotype was seen repeatedly, ten times or more. The J gene is TRBJ2-1, the V gene TRBV11-2, with 11 bases lining up with TRBD2. Germline CDR1 and CDR2: SGHAT and FQNNGV. CDR3 length: 15 amino acids. With V trimmed by 6 bases and J by 5 bases, 6 bases remained unmatched. The CDR3: CASSEGTSGHNEQFF. In DNA, the CDR3 is TGTGCCAGCAGTGAAGGGACTAGCGGACACAATGAGCAGTTCTTC. The full variable domain, with the rest looked up from reference TRBV11-2 and TRBJ2-1, is EAGVAQSPRYKIIEKRQSVAFWCNPISGHATLYWYQQILGQGPKLLIQFQNNGVVDDSQLPKDRFSAERLKGVDSTLKIQPAKLEDSAVYLCASSEGTSGHNEQFFGPGTRLTVL.

This clonotype showed up many times. CDR3 DNA sequence: TGCAGTGCTCCCAAACAGGGGGCTAATGAAGCTTTCTTT. Residues: CSAPKQGANEAFF. The chain couples TRBV20-1 to TRBJ1-1; 9 positions agree with TRBD1. This CDR3 spans 13 amino acids. V was pared by 5 bases and J by 7 bases, with 8 bases of the junction left unmatched. The germline V gene has CDR1 DFQATT and CDR2 SNEGSKA (reference sequence).

This clonotype was recorded many times. This chain connects TRBV2 to TRBJ2-1; 14 bases agree with TRBD2. The germline V gene has CDR1 SNHLY and CDR2 FYNNEI. The CDR3 has 16 residues. V was pared by 6 bases and J by 6 bases, with 7 bases of the junction left unmatched. The CDR3 reads CASSILGLAGGNEQFF. Written as DNA, the CDR3 is TGTGCCAGCAGCATACTAGGACTAGCGGGAGGCAATGAGCAGTTCTTC.

This clonotype counts as medium-sized. V is TRBV5-1 and J is TRBJ1-4; the D is unclear. The CDR3 spans 15 residues. V lost 0 bases and J lost 4, with 10 bases in between. Germline CDR1 SGHRS, CDR2 YFSETQ. DNA of the CDR3: TGCGCCAGCAGCTTGGCCGGAAAGGGTAATGAAAAACTGTTTTTT. This codes for CASSLAGKGNEKLFF.

The table lists this clonotype with many counts. The genes are TRBV11-2 and TRBJ2-1; weak D call: TRBD1 (5 bases). The germline gives CDR1 SGHAT, CDR2 FQNNGV. V shed 0 bases and J shed 3 bases, with 9 bases lying between them. The CDR3 is 15 amino acids. The CDR3 sequence is CASSLDYRNYNEQFF. CDR3 coding DNA: TGTGCCAGCAGCTTAGATTACAGGAACTACAATGAGCAGTTCTTC.

The chain recombines TRBV2 with TRBJ2-7; maybe TRBD2 (6 bases). This CDR3 region has 13 residues. CDR1 SNHLY and CDR2 FYNNEI come from the germline V gene. Between the trimmed V and J ends, which lost 6 bases and 0 bases, there was a span of 9 bases. CDR3 DNA sequence: TGTGCCAGCAGGCCGGGAGTCTCCTACGAGCAGTACTTC. It encodes CASRPGVSYEQYF.

This clonotype was counted at least ten times. The chain carries TRBV5-1 and TRBJ2-5; D assignment may be TRBD1 or TRBD2 (6 bases each). Germline V gives CDR1 SGHRS, CDR2 YFSETQ. V was pared by 0 bases and J by 5 bases, with 14 bases between. The CDR3 loop spans 15 amino acids. For the CDR3, the DNA is TGCGCCAGCAGCTTGGCTTTGGGGGGCCGGGAGACCCAGTACTTC. Translating gives CASSLALGGRETQYF.

This clonotype was seen repeatedly, ten times or more. The chain is built from TRBV28 and TRBJ2-7; 9 nucleotides line up with TRBD1. V trimming: 7 bases; J trimming: 2 bases; junction bases outside the gene matches: 6. Germline V gene lookup returns CDR1 MDHEN and CDR2 SYDVKM. This CDR3 has 14 residues. DNA for the CDR3: TGTGCCAGCACCTTGACAGGGGGTGCCTACGAGCAGTACTTC. This gives the protein CASTLTGGAYEQYF.

This clonotype was recorded at least ten times. J is TRBJ1-4 and V is TRBV9, with a tentative D call TRBD1 (6 bases). This CDR3 region has 13 residues. The V end lost 6 bases, the J end lost 8 bases, and 14 bases lay between the germline ends. Germline V gene sequence: CDR1 SGDLS, CDR2 YYNGEE. Written as DNA, the CDR3 is TGTGCCAGCAACCGACAGGAGGGAGAAAAACTGTTTTTT. Protein: CASNRQEGEKLFF.